Listed below are T cell receptor beta chains from one sample, sequenced in a study of ipilimumab plus nivolumab after autologous stem cell transplantation. The method was immunoSEQ multiplex PCR; TCRdb's version includes in-frame clones alone and lacks a portion of them. The repertoire includes approximately 6,900 clones, approximately 90% of them detected once, and around 5.1% sits in the top ten. The specimen was PBMCs, collected in a trial of ipilimumab plus nivolumab as post-transplant consolidation. These receptors originate from a female donor with multiple myeloma. The CDR3 runs from the conserved cysteine through the conserved F or W. The order of the fields is clone size, V gene, D gene, J gene, CDR3 DNA, CDR3 protein. D genes are given only for firm matches. Clone size, where shown, is once, few, many, or a class for clones that have expanded.

.	TRBV7-9	TRBD2	TRBJ2-3	TGTGCCAGCTTCGCGGGGGGGGCCGATACGCAGTATTTT	CASFAGGADTQYF
.	TRBV5-4	TRBD1	TRBJ1-5	TGTGCCAGCAGCTTGACCCGGACAGGGGGAATTAATCAGCCCCAGCATTTT	CASSLTRTGGINQPQHF
.	TRBV11-3	.	TRBJ1-2	TGTGCCAGCAGTATGACCGGTAACTATGGCTACACCTTC	CASSMTGNYGYTF
.	TRBV5-1	TRBD2	TRBJ2-2	TGCGCCAGCAGCTTGGTGGGACTAGGATCAAGGGAGCTGTTTTTT	CASSLVGLGSRELFF
once	TRBV7-3	.	TRBJ2-7	TGTGCCAGCAGCCAAGTCCGGGGGGCTATGGGCTACGAGCAGTACTTC	CASSQVRGAMGYEQYF
.	TRBV5-1	TRBD2	TRBJ2-1	TGCGCCAGCAAACTAGCGGGAGCTATCGATGAGCAGTTCTTC	CASKLAGAIDEQFF
.	TRBV6-6	.	TRBJ2-1	TGTGCCAGCATACACGAAGAAACCACCTACTACAATGAGCAGTTCTTC	CASIHEETTYYNEQFF
.	TRBV5-1	TRBD2	TRBJ2-3	TGCGCCAGCAGCTCCCGGACTAGCGGGGTGGGGACAGATACGCAGTATTTT	CASSSRTSGVGTDTQYF
few	TRBV28	.	TRBJ1-2	TGTGCCAGCAGTTTGGAAGTATATGGCTACACCTTC	CASSLEVYGYTF
.	TRBV5-1	.	TRBJ2-6	TGCGCCACCTCGGGTGGGGCCAACGTCCTGACTTTC	CATSGGANVLTF
.	TRBV4-1	.	TRBJ2-7	TGCGCCAGCAGCCAAGGCTCTCTATCCTACGAGCAGTACTTC	CASSQGSLSYEQYF
.	TRBV10-3	TRBD2	TRBJ2-1	TGTGCCATCGTGGCCAGTACTAGCGGGAGGGCCCGATACAATGAGCAGTTCTTC	CAIVASTSGRARYNEQFF
few	TRBV2	.	TRBJ1-2	TGTGCCAGCAGTGAGCCGGCAGGGCCTAATCTAGGCTACACCTTC	CASSEPAGPNLGYTF
.	TRBV19	TRBD1	TRBJ2-7	TGTGCCAGTAGTAGGACAGGGCGCGACGAGCAGTACTTC	CASSRTGRDEQYF
.	TRBV7-3	.	TRBJ1-1	TGTGCCAGCAGCTTACGTTCAGGGGACGAAGCTTTCTTT	CASSLRSGDEAFF
.	TRBV28	.	TRBJ2-5	TGTGCCAGCAGTTTAAACTCAGGGAAATACGAGACCCAGTACTTC	CASSLNSGKYETQYF
.	TRBV2	.	TRBJ1-4	TGTGCCAGCTCCATTTTAGAGGGTGAAAAACTGTTTTTT	CASSILEGEKLFF
.	TRBV5-5	.	TRBJ1-2	TGTGCCAGCAGCTTGGGACAGAATAACTATGGCTACACCTTC	CASSLGQNNYGYTF
.	TRBV6-5	TRBD2	TRBJ2-1	TGTGCCAGCACCGGGGAGGGATACAATGAGCAGTTCTTC	CASTGEGYNEQFF
.	TRBV29-1	.	TRBJ2-6	TGCAGCGTTGAACCAGGCTCTGGGGCCAACGTCCTGACTTTC	CSVEPGSGANVLTF
.	TRBV6-4	.	TRBJ2-2	TGTGCCAGCAGCGGGGGGCACGGGGAGCTGTTTTTT	CASSGGHGELFF
.	TRBV14	TRBD2	TRBJ2-5	TGTGCCAGCAGCCCGCTAGCGGGAGAGACCCAGTACTTC	CASSPLAGETQYF
.	TRBV10-3	.	TRBJ2-3	TGTGCCATCAGTGACGGCGGGAGCACAGATACGCAGTATTTT	CAISDGGSTDTQYF
few	TRBV27	.	TRBJ2-5	TGTGCCAGCAGCCGGGATGGGGAAGGGGGGGAGACCCAGTACTTC	CASSRDGEGGETQYF
.	TRBV7-9	.	TRBJ2-7	TGTGCCAGCAGCTTAGCGCGGGACGGACCCTACGAGCAGTACTTC	CASSLARDGPYEQYF
once	TRBV5-3	.	TRBJ1-4	TGTGCCAGCAGCTTGGAGGCAGGGATGTACGAAAAACTGTTTTTT	CASSLEAGMYEKLFF
.	TRBV7-9	TRBD1	TRBJ2-1	TGTGCCAGCAGCTTTGGGACAGGGGACTACAATGAGCAGTTCTTC	CASSFGTGDYNEQFF
.	TRBV7-2	.	TRBJ2-5	TGTGCCAGCAGCTTAGACCGGGCCCGGCAGGAGACCCAGTACTTC	CASSLDRARQETQYF
.	TRBV5-4	TRBD2	TRBJ2-3	TGTGCCAGCAGCTTGAGGACTAGCGGGGGCACAGATACGCAGTATTTT	CASSLRTSGGTDTQYF
.	TRBV7-2	.	TRBJ2-1	TGTGCCAGCAGCCCGAGGGAGGTACCTCTGAATGAGCAGTTCTTC	CASSPREVPLNEQFF
.	TRBV7-2	.	TRBJ1-1	TGTGCCAGCAGCTTATCGCGGGGTAACACTGAAGCTTTCTTT	CASSLSRGNTEAFF
.	TRBV2	.	TRBJ1-6	TGTGCCAGCAGCCTCACCGAGAGCTCCTATAATTCACCCCTCCACTTT	CASSLTESSYNSPLHF
.	TRBV7-8	.	TRBJ1-2	TGTGCCAGCAGCTTAGGTGCTAACTATGGCTACACCTTC	CASSLGANYGYTF
.	TRBV5-3	.	TRBJ1-6	TGTGCCGGGACTCTATACTCACCCCTCCACTTT	CAGTLYSPLHF
.	TRBV27	.	TRBJ2-1	TGTGCCAGCAGTCCCCGGACTCCCGCCAATGAGCAGTTCTTC	CASSPRTPANEQFF
.	TRBV23-1	.	TRBJ2-7	TGCGCCAGCAGATACGACAGTGGGCTTTACGAGCAGTACTTC	CASRYDSGLYEQYF
.	TRBV7-2	TRBD2	TRBJ2-7	TGTGCCAGCAGCTTGTCTCTAGCGGGAGAGAGCTCCTACGAGCAGTACTTC	CASSLSLAGESSYEQYF
.	TRBV27	TRBD1	TRBJ2-7	TGTGCCAGCAGTTCCTCCCCACTCGGGACAGGCTACGAGCAGTACTTC	CASSSSPLGTGYEQYF
.	TRBV2	.	TRBJ2-5	TGTGCCAGCAGTGGGGGACTGGGGGAGACCCAGTACTTC	CASSGGLGETQYF
.	TRBV7-2	TRBD1	TRBJ2-1	TGTGCCAGCAGCTTAAGGCCATGGACAGGGAATGAGCAGTTCTTC	CASSLRPWTGNEQFF
.	TRBV11-2	.	TRBJ2-7	TGTGCCAGCAGCGCAGACAGCTCCTACGAGCAGTACTTC	CASSADSSYEQYF
.	TRBV19	.	TRBJ1-2	TGTGCCAGTAGTGGGGTTCGAAGCATTAACTATGGCTACACCTTC	CASSGVRSINYGYTF